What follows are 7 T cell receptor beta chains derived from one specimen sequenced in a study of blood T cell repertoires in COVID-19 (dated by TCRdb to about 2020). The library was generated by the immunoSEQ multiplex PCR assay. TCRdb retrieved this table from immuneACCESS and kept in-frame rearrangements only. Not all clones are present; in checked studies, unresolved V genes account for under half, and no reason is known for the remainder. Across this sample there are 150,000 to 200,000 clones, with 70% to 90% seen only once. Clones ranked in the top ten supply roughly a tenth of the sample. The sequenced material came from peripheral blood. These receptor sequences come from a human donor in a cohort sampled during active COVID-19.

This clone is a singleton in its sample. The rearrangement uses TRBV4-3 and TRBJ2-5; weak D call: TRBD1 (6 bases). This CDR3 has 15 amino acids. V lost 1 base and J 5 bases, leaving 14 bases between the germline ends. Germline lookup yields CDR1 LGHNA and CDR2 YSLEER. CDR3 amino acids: CASSQGVVQGETQYF. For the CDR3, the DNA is TGCGCCAGCAGCCAAGGGGTTGTGCAGGGGGAGACCCAGTACTTC.

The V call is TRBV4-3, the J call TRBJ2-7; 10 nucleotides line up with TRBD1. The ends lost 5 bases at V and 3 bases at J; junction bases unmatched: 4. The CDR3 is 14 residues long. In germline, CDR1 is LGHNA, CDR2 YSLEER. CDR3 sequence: CASSKRTGGYEQYF. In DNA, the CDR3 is TGCGCCAGCAGCAAAAGGACAGGGGGCTACGAGCAGTACTTC.

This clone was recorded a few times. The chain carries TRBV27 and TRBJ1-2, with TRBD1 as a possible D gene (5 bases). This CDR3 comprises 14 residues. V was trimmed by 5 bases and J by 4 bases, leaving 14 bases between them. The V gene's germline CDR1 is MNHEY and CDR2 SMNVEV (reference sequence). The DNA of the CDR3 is TGTGCCAGCAGTCTTGGGGCGGTAGGCTATGGCTACACCTTC. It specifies CASSLGAVGYGYTF.

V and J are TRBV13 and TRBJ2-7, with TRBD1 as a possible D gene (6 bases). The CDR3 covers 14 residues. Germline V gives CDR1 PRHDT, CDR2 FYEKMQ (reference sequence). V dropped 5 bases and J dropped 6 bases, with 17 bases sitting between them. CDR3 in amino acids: CASSPSTGSGEQYF. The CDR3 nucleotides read TGTGCCAGCAGCCCTTCGACAGGATCAGGCGAGCAGTACTTC.

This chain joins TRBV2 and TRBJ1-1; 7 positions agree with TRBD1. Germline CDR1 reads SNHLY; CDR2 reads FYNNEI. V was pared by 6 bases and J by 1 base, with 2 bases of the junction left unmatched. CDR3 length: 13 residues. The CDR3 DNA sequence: TGTGCCAGCAGGGGACAGCCGAACACTGAAGCTTTCTTT. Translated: CASRGQPNTEAFF. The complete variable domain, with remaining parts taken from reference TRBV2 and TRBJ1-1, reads EPEVTQTPSHQVTQMGQEVILRCVPISNHLYFYWYRQILGQKVEFLVSFYNNEISEKSEIFDDQFSVERPDGSNFTLKIRSTKLEDSAMYFCASRGQPNTEAFFGQGTRLTVV.

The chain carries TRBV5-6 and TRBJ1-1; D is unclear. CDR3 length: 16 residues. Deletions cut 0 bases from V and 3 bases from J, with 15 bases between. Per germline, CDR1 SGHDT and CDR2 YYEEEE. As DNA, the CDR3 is TGTGCCAGCAGCTTGGCCCGGGCTAGCAAGGACACTGAAGCTTTCTTT. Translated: CASSLARASKDTEAFF.

The CDR3 spells CASSLPGGNNEQFF. CDR3 coding DNA: TGTGCCAGCAGTCTGCCGGGGGGCAACAATGAGCAGTTCTTC. J is TRBJ2-1 and V is TRBV27, with TRBD2 as a possible D gene (7 bases). Germline-derived CDR1 and CDR2 are MNHEY and SMNVEV (reference sequence). This CDR3 has 14 residues. Trimming took 5 bases from V and 5 from J, leaving 13 bases between them.